These T cell receptor beta chains were read from a single sample in a study of T cell responses to AZD1222 COVID-19 vaccine. Method: immunoSEQ multiplex PCR; TCRdb's copy keeps in-frame clones and lacks some. This sample carries 150,000 to 200,000 clones, 90% to 95% of them seen once, and the ten largest clones take 0.7% to 0.9%. The specimen was peripheral blood, collected on day 0 of AZD1222 vaccination. The source of these receptors is an adult in good health. CDR3s include the opening cysteine and the closing phenylalanine or tryptophan.

v_call cdr3_aa
TRBV29-1 CSVKQLVNTEAFF
TRBV5-5 CASSPLGGANTGELFF
TRBV12-3/TRBV12-4 CASSLFKDTQYF
TRBV10-3 CAISVSKDRGNYGYTF
TRBV3-1/TRBV3-2 CASSQVGRGHEQYF
TRBV4-3 CASSQDPLMGYTF
TRBV5-1 CASSLRGGTETQYF
TRBV7-2 CASYRGGGANVLTF
TRBV7-2 CASSLHRGSSYEQYF
TRBV19 CASSIYQGTATYSNQPQHF
TRBV7-2 CASSLVGGAFNEQFF
TRBV6-5 CASCRTEGETQYF
TRBV11-3 CASSRDSLGNTIYF
TRBV11-2 CASSLDRMVRYEQYF
TRBV2 CASSGIGVAQETQYF
TRBV2 CASRAGWGTGELFF